Shown below are 8 T cell receptor beta chains from a single sample sequenced in a study of T cell repertoires in cytomegalovirus infection. TCRdb analysed the reads with MiXCR anew, one entry per CDR3 protein. Of around 270,000 distinct CDR3 sequences detected, roughly 10% appear once; the ten largest clones hold around 15%. Sequenced: PBMCs. The receptors were gathered from a human donor in good health (CMV status not recorded). Some clones in this sample may be carry-over from other donors' samples.

V usage is TRBV6-5 and J usage is TRBJ2-2; 8 nucleotides line up with TRBD1. With 5 bases clipped from V and 2 bases from J, the junction kept 4 bases outside the gene matches. The germline V gene encodes CDR1 MNHEY and CDR2 SVGAGI. The CDR3 is made up of 15 amino acids. CDR3 residues: CASSTDRGNTGELFF. Written as DNA, the CDR3 is TGTGCCAGCAGTACCGACAGGGGTAACACCGGGGAGCTGTTTTTT.

The rearrangement links TRBV25-1 to TRBJ1-2; D is undetermined. Germline V lookup: CDR1 MGHDK, CDR2 SYGVNS. The CDR3 extends over 12 amino acids. Trimming cost V 6 bases and J 2 bases, with 7 bases left between them. CDR3 coding DNA: TGTGCCAGCAGGTTGAAGAACTATGGCTACACCTTC. It encodes CASRLKNYGYTF.

As regards this clonotype: Sequence at one end of the junction differs from germline and may be a read error. The V call is TRBV28, the J call TRBJ1-1; D is unclear. Germline CDR1 MDHEN, CDR2 SYDVKM. The CDR3 sequence is 11 residues long. CDR3 nucleotide sequence: TGTGCCAGCAGCCTACAAACTGGAGCTTTCTTT. This translates into CASSLQTGAFF.

This clonotype came up many times. This chain uses TRBV7-2 with TRBJ2-1; no clear D. Germline CDR1 is SGHTA and CDR2 is FQGNSA. The CDR3 is 11 residues long. V was clipped by 5 bases and J by 9 bases, with 8 bases between them. The DNA of the CDR3 is TGTGCCAGCAGCCAGTTGGGTGAGCAGTTCTTC. Translated, it gives CASSQLGEQFF. Full variable domain (remainder filled in from reference TRBV7-2 and TRBJ2-1): GAGVSQSPSNKVTEKGKDVELRCDPISGHTALYWYRQSLGQGLEFLIYFQGNSAPDKSGLPSDRFSAERTGGSVSTLTIQRTQQEDSAVYLCASSQLGEQFFGPGTRLTVL.

This clonotype was detected a few times. The chain links TRBV4-3 to TRBJ2-1, with D unclear. Germline V gene data show CDR1 as LGHNA and CDR2 as YSLEER. The CDR3 has 14 residues. The V end lost 1 base, the J end lost 3 bases, and 7 bases lay between the germline ends. DNA of the CDR3: TGCGCCAGCAGCCAAGCCAACAGCTACAATGAGCAGTTCTTC. It encodes CASSQANSYNEQFF.

In this sample, this clonotype turned up many times. V gene TRBV7-8 combines with J gene TRBJ2-7; 8 bases are shared with TRBD2. V shed 0 bases, J shed 6 bases, and the junction held 7 bases outside the gene matches. This CDR3 contains 15 residues. From germline, CDR1 is SGHVS and CDR2 FQNEAQ. CDR3 amino acids: CASSLASLAGSEQYF. The CDR3 nucleotides are TGTGCCAGCAGCTTAGCGTCCCTAGCGGGTTCCGAGCAGTACTTC.

Concerning this clonotype itself: The junction departs from the called germline gene at one end, perhaps through a read error. The chain uses TRBV7-2 and TRBJ2-1; TRBD2 aligns across 8 bases. Germline V gives CDR1 SGHTA, CDR2 FQGNSA. The CDR3 covers 14 residues. The CDR3 DNA reads as TGTGGCAGCAGCCGGGAGGGCAGTAGGAATGAGCAGTTCTTC. Amino acids: CGSSREGSRNEQFF. Based on the CDR3 plus reference TRBV7-2 and TRBJ2-1, the full variable domain is GAGVSQSPSNKVTEKGKDVELRCDPISGHTALYWYRQSLGQGLEFLIYFQGNSAPDKSGLPSDRFSAERTGGSVSTLTIQRTQQEDSAVYLCGSSREGSRNEQFFGPGTRLTVL.

Many counts were recorded for this clonotype. The J gene is TRBJ2-7, the V gene TRBV28, with a tentative D call TRBD1 (5 bases). CDR3 length equals 14 residues. Trimming shortened V by 6 bases and J by 0 bases, and 12 bases separated the two germline ends. Germline V gene sequence: CDR1 MDHEN, CDR2 SYDVKM. The CDR3: CASSRRTGSYEQYF. The CDR3 DNA follows: TGTGCCAGCAGCCGAAGAACAGGCTCCTACGAGCAGTACTTC. Drawing the rest from reference TRBV28 and TRBJ2-7, the complete variable domain is DVKVTQSSRYLVKRTGEKVFLECVQDMDHENMFWYRQDPGLGLRLIYFSYDVKMKEKGDIPEGYSVSREKKERFSLILESASTNQTSMYLCASSRRTGSYEQYFGPGTRLTVT.